These 11 T cell receptor beta chains were all obtained from the same sample, sequenced in a study of CD8+ T cells in alopecia areata. RNA, once extracted, was reverse transcribed into cDNA for use as the sequencing template. Repertoires were generated with immunoSEQ multiplex PCR, while TCRdb's copy carries only in-frame clones and drops some. Of 20,000 to 30,000 clones in the sample, around half were seen once. Sequencing was performed on NKG2D-high CD8+ T cells sorted from blood. The receptor source for this set is a human donor with alopecia areata.

V and J are TRBV27 and TRBJ2-1, with 7 bases aligning to TRBD2. This CDR3 comprises 16 residues. Trimming cost V 0 bases and J 4 bases; bases outside gene matches: 6. Germline V gene data show CDR1 as MNHEY and CDR2 as SMNVEV (reference sequence). The CDR3 bases are TGTGCCAGCAGTTTATCGGCGAGCGGGACTTACAATGAGCAGTTCTTC. Its protein is CASSLSASGTYNEQFF.

The V and J genes are TRBV5-1 and TRBJ1-1; D is undetermined. Trimming took off 0 bases at V and 2 bases at J, with 5 bases between the two ends. The CDR3 spans 13 residues. In germline, CDR1 is SGHRS, CDR2 YFSETQ. CDR3 nucleotides: TGCGCCAGCAGCTTGGGGCCTAACACTGAAGCTTTCTTT. It codes for CASSLGPNTEAFF.

The rearrangement links TRBV27 to TRBJ1-2; 8 positions match TRBD1. Germline-derived CDR1 and CDR2 are MNHEY and SMNVEV (reference sequence). The CDR3 is 16 residues long. V shed 2 bases and J 4 bases; nucleotides not matched to a gene: 9. This CDR3 reads CASSLSPSTGAYGYTF. CDR3 nucleotides: TGTGCCAGCAGTTTAAGCCCATCGACAGGGGCCTATGGCTACACCTTC.

The chain uses TRBV29-1 and TRBJ1-2, with D possibly TRBD1 on 6 matching bases. The V gene lost 3 bases and the J gene lost 3 bases, with 20 bases spanning the gap. The CDR3 extends over 16 amino acids. Germline CDR1 is SQVTM and CDR2 is ANQGSEA. The CDR3 sequence: CSVDPTTGTPYYGYTF. CDR3 nucleotide sequence: TGCAGCGTTGACCCTACAACAGGGACCCCCTACTATGGCTACACCTTC. Looking up the rest from reference TRBV29-1 and TRBJ1-2 gives the full variable domain: SAVISQKPSRDICQRGTSLTIQCQVDSQVTMMFWYRQQPGQSLTLIATANQGSEATYESGFVIDKFPISRPNLTFSTLTVSNMSPEDSSIYLCSVDPTTGTPYYGYTFGSGTRLTVV.

This rearrangement joins TRBV27 to TRBJ1-1; tentative D call: TRBD1 (5 bases). This CDR3 region has 18 residues. Germline CDR1 MNHEY, CDR2 SMNVEV (reference sequence). Trimming cost V 4 bases and J 2 bases, with 23 bases left between them. CDR3 sequence reads: CASSSYNLDQGFNTEAFF. The CDR3 DNA sequence: TGTGCCAGCAGTTCCTACAACCTAGACCAGGGATTTAACACTGAAGCTTTCTTT.

By share of the sample, this clone is medium-sized (0.01 to 0.1%). This sample also contains other DNA sequences that code for the same CDR3. The chain carries TRBV7-9 and TRBJ2-4, with D perhaps matching TRBD2 (6 bases). The V gene's germline CDR1 is SEHNR and CDR2 FQNEAQ (reference sequence). The CDR3 is made up of 16 amino acids. Trimming stripped 0 bases from V and 0 bases from J, with 9 bases between. Here the CDR3 reads CASSLATGLAKNIQYF. DNA for the CDR3: TGTGCCAGCAGCTTAGCTACGGGACTAGCCAAAAACATTCAGTACTTC.

V gene TRBV13 combines with J gene TRBJ1-2; D might be TRBD1 (5 bases). V shed 2 bases and J shed 3 bases, with 13 bases lying between them. This CDR3 contains 15 residues. CDR1 and CDR2 from the germline V gene are PRHDT and FYEKMQ (reference sequence). In nucleotides, the CDR3 is TGTGCCAGCAGCTTATTACAGGAACGAGACTATGGCTACACCTTC. Translation gives CASSLLQERDYGYTF. Supplemented by reference TRBV13 and TRBJ1-2, the full variable domain reads AAGVIQSPRHLIKEKRETATLKCYPIPRHDTVYWYQQGPGQDPQFLISFYEKMQSDKGSIPDRFSAQQFSDYHSELNMSSLELGDSALYFCASSLLQERDYGYTFGSGTRLTVV.

V and J are TRBV19 and TRBJ2-1, with 8 bases identical to TRBD2. CDR1 and CDR2 (germline): LNHDA, SQIVND (reference sequence). There are 16 residues in the CDR3. V shed 5 bases and J 4 bases; nucleotides not matched to a gene: 10. The CDR3 reads CASSPHSTSVYNEQFF. DNA for the CDR3: TGTGCCAGTAGTCCACATTCGACTAGCGTATACAATGAGCAGTTCTTC. The whole variable domain, filled in from reference TRBV19 and TRBJ2-1, reads DGGITQSPKYLFRKEGQNVTLSCEQNLNHDAMYWYRQDPGQGLRLIYYSQIVNDFQKGDIAEGYSVSREKKESFPLTVTSAQKNPTAFYLCASSPHSTSVYNEQFFGPGTRLTVL.

By share, this clone counts as medium-sized. The same CDR3 also results from other DNA sequences found in this sample. This rearrangement joins TRBV19 to TRBJ2-1; no firm D call. The V and J ends lost 3 bases and 2 bases respectively, with 2 bases between them. Germline V lookup: CDR1 LNHDA, CDR2 SQIVND (reference sequence). This CDR3 has 12 amino acids. The CDR3 DNA follows: TGTGCCAGTAGTATCCCCTACAATGAGCAGTTCTTC. It yields the protein CASSIPYNEQFF.

The V and J genes are TRBV4-1 and TRBJ2-5, with unresolved D. The better agreement between TRBJ2-7 and the DNA end casts doubt on the J call. CDR1 is MGHRA and CDR2 is YSYEKL in the germline V gene. The length of the CDR3 is 11 residues. Here the CDR3 DNA reads TGCGCCAGCAGCCTCAGTTACGAGCAGTACTTC. Translating gives CASSLSYEQYF.

As concerns this clone: The sample holds other DNA sequences that translate to the same CDR3. J is TRBJ2-3 and V is TRBV9, with D unresolved. The length of the CDR3 is 14 residues. Per the germline V gene, CDR1 is SGDLS and CDR2 is YYNGEE. Trimming took off 2 bases at V and 0 bases at J, with 7 bases between the two ends. The CDR3 region is CASSVDRSTDTQYF. Here the CDR3 DNA reads TGTGCCAGCAGCGTCGACCGTAGCACAGATACGCAGTATTTT.